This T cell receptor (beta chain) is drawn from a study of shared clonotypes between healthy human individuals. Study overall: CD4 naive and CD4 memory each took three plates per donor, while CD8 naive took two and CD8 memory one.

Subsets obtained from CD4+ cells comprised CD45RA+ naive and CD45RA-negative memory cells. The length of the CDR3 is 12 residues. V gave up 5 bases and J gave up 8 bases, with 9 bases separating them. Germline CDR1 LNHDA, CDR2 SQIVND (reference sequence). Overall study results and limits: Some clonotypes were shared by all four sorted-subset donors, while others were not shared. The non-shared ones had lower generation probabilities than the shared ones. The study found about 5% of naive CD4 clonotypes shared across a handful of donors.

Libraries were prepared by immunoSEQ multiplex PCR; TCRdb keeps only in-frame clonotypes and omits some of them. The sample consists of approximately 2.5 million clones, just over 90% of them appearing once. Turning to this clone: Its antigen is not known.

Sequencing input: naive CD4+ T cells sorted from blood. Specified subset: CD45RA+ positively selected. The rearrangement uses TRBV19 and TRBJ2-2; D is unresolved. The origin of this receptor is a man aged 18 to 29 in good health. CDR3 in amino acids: CASSPPLGELFF. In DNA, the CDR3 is TGTGCCAGTAGTCCCCCCCTGGGGGAGCTGTTTTTT.